This passage covers 15 T cell receptor beta chains from one sample sequenced in a study of T cells in Graves' hyperthyroidism and ophthalmopathy (dated by TCRdb to about 2019). The library was prepared using multiplex PCR. For sequencing, an Illumina HiSeq 2000 was employed. The TCR beta CDR3 regions were amplified from RNA transcripts. A first-round RT-PCR of the TCR CDR3 used the HTBI primer set with the Qiagen OneStep RT-PCR kit. Starting from the raw public reads, TCRdb applied fastp trimming at Q25, assembled clones with MiXCR and retained in-frame beta chains. Rows with a matching CDR3 protein are joined into one entry that keeps the most common DNA and genes. The sample table contains about 130,000 distinct CDR3 sequences; only one count was recorded for over 20% of them. 65% to 80% of the sample goes to the ten largest clones. The sequencing input was blood. These receptors all stem from a woman aged 50 to 60 with Graves' hyperthyroidism that later progressed to Graves' ophthalmopathy.

This clonotype was recorded many times. The chain joins TRBV6-1 to TRBJ2-3; 11 bases align to TRBD2. V dropped 4 bases and J dropped 2; count of bases not matched to a gene: 5. This CDR3 region has 16 residues. From germline, CDR1 is MNHNS and CDR2 SASEGT. DNA of the CDR3: TGTGCCAGCAGTGGACTAGCGGGAAGTACCACAGATACGCAGTATTTT. Protein sequence: CASSGLAGSTTDTQYF.

This clonotype was picked up many times. The gene calls are TRBV6-1 and TRBJ1-1, with TRBD1 identical over 9 bases. The CDR3 length is 14 residues. CDR1 is MNHNS and CDR2 is SASEGT in the germline V gene. V trimming: 7 bases; J trimming: 8 bases; junction bases outside the gene matches: 11. The CDR3 is CASTRDRVRGEAFF. The CDR3 bases are TGTGCCAGCACCAGGGACAGGGTGCGGGGGGAAGCTTTCTTT.

This clonotype appeared a few times. The rearrangement uses TRBV27 and TRBJ2-7; TRBD2 is a possible D gene (5 bases). Germline assignment: CDR1 MNHEY and CDR2 SMNVEV (reference sequence). The CDR3 is 14 amino acids. V lost 8 bases and J 2 bases, leaving 16 bases between the germline ends. The CDR3 region has the DNA TGTGCCAGCCGTGGGATTGGAGGAACCTACGAGCAGTACTTC. This translates into CASRGIGGTYEQYF.

This clonotype showed up many times. The chain recombines TRBV12-3 or TRBV12-4 with TRBJ2-5; perhaps TRBD1 as D (6 bases). V lost 3 bases and J lost 5, with 10 bases in between. The CDR3 is made up of 13 amino acids. The CDR3 nucleotides read TGTGCCAGCAGTTTGACAGGTGGGGAGACCCAGTACTTC. Protein sequence: CASSLTGGETQYF.

This clonotype was observed a handful of times. The rearrangement links TRBV7-9 to TRBJ2-1; maybe TRBD2 (6 bases). Germline CDR1 reads SEHNR; CDR2 reads FQNEAQ (reference sequence). With 1 base removed from V and 9 bases from J, the gap between germline ends came to 10 bases. This CDR3 spans 13 amino acids. The CDR3 coding sequence is TGTGCCAGCAGCTTAGAGGAGGAGGGTGAGCAGTTCTTC. Amino acids: CASSLEEEGEQFF.

This clonotype occurred many times. J is TRBJ2-7 and V is TRBV12-3 or TRBV12-4; D assignment may be TRBD1 or TRBD2 (6 bases each). The CDR3 is 15 residues long. The V and J ends lost 5 bases and 2 bases respectively, with 16 bases between them. In DNA, the CDR3 is TGTGCCAGCAGTCGGAGGGGGGACGCTACCTACGAGCAGTACTTC. It encodes CASSRRGDATYEQYF.

This clonotype was observed many times. The rearrangement links TRBV20-1 to TRBJ2-7; D is perhaps TRBD1 (5 bases). Trimming took 4 bases from V and 3 from J, leaving 19 bases between them. CDR3 length: 15 residues. In germline, CDR1 is DFQATT, CDR2 SNEGSKA (reference sequence). CDR3 loop: CSATRQNNPLYEQYF. As DNA, the CDR3 is TGCAGTGCTACCAGACAGAACAACCCCCTCTACGAGCAGTACTTC.

The sample holds many counts of this clonotype. The chain couples TRBV20-1 to TRBJ2-1, with 8 bases lining up with TRBD1. After removal of 8 bases from V and 5 bases from J, the junction contained 5 bases not matched to a gene. This CDR3 spans 12 amino acids. The V gene's germline CDR1 is DFQATT and CDR2 SNEGSKA (reference sequence). The CDR3 region has the DNA TGCAGTCCTCAGGGGGCTCACAATGAGCAGTTCTTC. This translates into CSPQGAHNEQFF.

This clonotype was found many times. Here the CDR3 DNA reads TGTGCCAGCAGCTGGGGGACGCCGGGGCACACAGATACGCAGTATTTT. The encoded protein is CASSWGTPGHTDTQYF. The rearrangement links TRBV7-8 to TRBJ2-3; D is possibly TRBD1 or TRBD2 (5 bases each). CDR3 size: 16 residues. Per germline, CDR1 SGHVS and CDR2 FQNEAQ. V was shortened by 4 bases and J by 2 bases, with 16 bases between the two germline ends.

This clonotype was detected ten times or more. The chain recombines TRBV18 with TRBJ2-3; 8 nucleotides agree with TRBD2. The CDR3 runs 15 residues. The germline CDR1 and CDR2 sequences are KGHSH and LQKENI. J lost 3 bases, V lost 3 bases, and 5 bases had no gene match. For the CDR3, the DNA is TGTGCCAGCTCACCCCTGTCGGGAGGGACAGATACGCAGTATTTT. Its protein product is CASSPLSGGTDTQYF.

At least ten counts were recorded for this clonotype. The chain carries TRBV11-2 and TRBJ2-3, with 10 bases aligning to TRBD2. Germline-derived CDR1 and CDR2 are SGHAT and FQNNGV. The CDR3 length is 13 residues. After removal of 6 bases from V and 4 bases from J, the junction contained 1 base not matched to a gene. The CDR3: CASRTSGSDTQYF. The CDR3 DNA is TGTGCCAGCAGGACTAGCGGGTCAGATACGCAGTATTTT. Variable domain in full (rest from reference TRBV11-2 and TRBJ2-3): EAGVAQSPRYKIIEKRQSVAFWCNPISGHATLYWYQQILGQGPKLLIQFQNNGVVDDSQLPKDRFSAERLKGVDSTLKIQPAKLEDSAVYLCASRTSGSDTQYFGPGTRLTVL.

The table lists this clonotype with a count of one. A read error may explain this, as a much larger clone is one base away. The V and J genes are TRBV12-3 or TRBV12-4 and TRBJ2-7; a possible D gene is TRBD2 (6 bases). The V gene lost 0 bases and the J gene lost 9 bases, with 15 bases spanning the gap. This CDR3 region has 14 residues. This CDR3 is CASSLAGGGPGQYF. The CDR3 DNA reads as TGTGCCAGCAGTTTAGCGGGAGGAGGGCCCGGGCAGTACTTC.

V gene TRBV28 combines with J gene TRBJ2-7; 15 positions agree with TRBD2. CDR3 length: 16 residues. V was pared by 6 bases and J by 5 bases, with 8 bases of the junction left unmatched. CDR1 and CDR2 from the germline V gene are MDHEN and SYDVKM. CDR3 nucleotide sequence: TGTGCCAGCAGCGAGGGACTAGCGGGAGGTGAAGACGAGCAGTACTTC. Translating gives CASSEGLAGGEDEQYF.

The sample holds many counts of this clonotype. The rearrangement uses TRBV12-3 or TRBV12-4 and TRBJ2-5, with D perhaps given as TRBD1 or TRBD2 (6 bases each). V dropped 7 bases and J dropped 4 bases, with 16 bases sitting between them. The CDR3 spans 14 residues. CDR3 DNA: TGTGCCAGCACCTGGGGGGCGAGGGGAGAGACCCAGTACTTC. It encodes CASTWGARGETQYF.

In its sample, this clonotype was seen many times. V is TRBV7-6 and J is TRBJ2-5; 8 positions match TRBD2. In germline, CDR1 is SGHVS, CDR2 FNYEAQ. The junction had 4 bases not matched to a gene; V was cut back by 6 bases and J by 1 base. This CDR3 is built from 14 residues. The CDR3: CASRRLASQETQYF. CDR3 DNA: TGTGCCAGCAGGAGACTAGCGAGCCAAGAGACCCAGTACTTC.